Presented here are 17 T cell receptor beta chains from one specimen sequenced in a study of glioma-infiltrating T cells after dendritic cell vaccination. Data came from immunoSEQ multiplex PCR; TCRdb stores just in-frame clones and leaves some out. The repertoire holds approximately 91,000 clones, with 75% to 85% as singletons. Time point given: after dendritic cell vaccination, including at tumor progression/relapse. Sequencing used blood, obtained after dendritic cell vaccination. These receptors all stem from a human donor with glioblastoma.

The rearrangement links TRBV19 to TRBJ1-2; D is possibly TRBD1 (6 bases). The V end was cut by 0 bases, the J end by 0 bases, with 14 bases between. The CDR3 consists of 17 residues. Germline loops: CDR1 LNHDA, CDR2 SQIVND (reference sequence). The CDR3 bases are TGTGCCAGTAGTATAGATGCAGGGACACGTACTAACTATGGCTACACCTTC. Residues: CASSIDAGTRTNYGYTF.

The genes are TRBV5-6 and TRBJ1-5; D perhaps matches TRBD1 (5 bases). The ends were cut back, 2 bases at V and 6 bases at J, with 15 bases in the middle. Germline V gives CDR1 SGHDT, CDR2 YYEEEE. The CDR3 runs to 15 residues. CDR3 DNA sequence: TGTGCCAGCAGCTTCGCGTCAGGGTTTAGTCAGCCCCAGCATTTT. Its protein is CASSFASGFSQPQHF.

The V call is TRBV18, the J call TRBJ1-4, with D hard to call. This CDR3 is built from 13 residues. Germline values: CDR1 KGHSH, CDR2 LQKENI. Trimming removed 5 bases at V and 8 bases at J, with 12 bases between. Here the CDR3 reads CASSIIREEKLFF. The CDR3 DNA is TGTGCCAGCTCAATTATACGGGAGGAAAAACTGTTTTTT. The full variable domain, rest sourced from reference TRBV18 and TRBJ1-4, is NAGVMQNPRHLVRRRGQEARLRCSPMKGHSHVYWYRQLPEEGLKFMVYLQKENIIDESGMPKERFSAEFPKEGPSILRIQQVVRGDSAAYFCASSIIREEKLFFGSGTQLSVL.

V usage is TRBV9 and J usage is TRBJ2-3; 9 bases agree with TRBD2. J was trimmed by 0 bases and V by 1 base; bases with no gene match: 6. CDR3 size: 17 residues. Germline V lookup: CDR1 SGDLS, CDR2 YYNGEE. The CDR3 protein is CASSVNPSGTSTDTQYF. For the CDR3, the DNA is TGTGCCAGCAGCGTAAACCCTAGCGGGACTAGCACAGATACGCAGTATTTT.

The chain joins TRBV19 to TRBJ2-2; tentatively, D is TRBD1 (6 bases). There are 15 residues in the CDR3. CDR1 LNHDA and CDR2 SQIVND come from the germline V gene (reference sequence). Trimming removed 3 bases from V and 5 bases from J, with 13 bases in between. CDR3 DNA sequence: TGTGCCAGTAGTATTGGGCAGGGGAGAACCGGGGAGCTGTTTTTT. It codes for CASSIGQGRTGELFF. The full variable domain, in which reference TRBV19 and TRBJ2-2 provide the parts outside the CDR3, is DGGITQSPKYLFRKEGQNVTLSCEQNLNHDAMYWYRQDPGQGLRLIYYSQIVNDFQKGDIAEGYSVSREKKESFPLTVTSAQKNPTAFYLCASSIGQGRTGELFFGEGSRLTVL.

As concerns this clone: Other nucleotide sequences from this sample produce the same CDR3. V and J are TRBV20-1 and TRBJ2-7, with 7 bases that match TRBD1. With 6 bases clipped from V and 3 bases from J, the junction kept 2 bases outside the gene matches. Looked up from germline, CDR1 is DFQATT and CDR2 is SNEGSKA (reference sequence). CDR3 size: 11 residues. CDR3 protein: CSARDSYEQYF. DNA of the CDR3: TGCAGTGCCAGGGACAGCTACGAGCAGTACTTC.

This clone was recorded only once. V and J are TRBV21-1 and TRBJ1-5; the table gives TRBD1 as D, unverified against the DNA. TRBV21-1 counts as a pseudogene. The CDR3 contains 13 residues. CDR3: CASINRAGQPQHF. The CDR3 region has the DNA TGTGCCAGCATTAACAGGGCTGGTCAGCCCCAGCATTTT.

J is TRBJ1-3 and V is TRBV6-5, with D possibly matching TRBD1 (5 bases). The CDR3 runs 15 residues. V lost 6 bases and J 4 bases, leaving 16 bases between the germline ends. The germline V gene encodes CDR1 MNHEY and CDR2 SVGAGI. In nucleotides, the CDR3 is TGTGCCAGCAGCCTGGACACCGACCAAGGAAACACCATATATTTT. Amino acid sequence: CASSLDTDQGNTIYF.

J is TRBJ1-5 and V is TRBV6-1; possibly TRBD1 for D (5 bases). The germline V gene has CDR1 MNHNS and CDR2 SASEGT. Between the trimmed V and J ends, which lost 7 bases and 3 bases, there was a span of 10 bases. This CDR3 is 13 amino acids long. The CDR3 bases are TGTGCCAGCAAGGGGCAGGCCAATCAGCCCCAGCATTTT. It yields the protein CASKGQANQPQHF.

This rearrangement joins TRBV14 to TRBJ1-1, with D perhaps TRBD1 (5 bases). The CDR3 loop spans 18 amino acids. The V and J ends lost 4 bases and 1 base respectively, with 22 bases between them. Germline V gives CDR1 SGHDN, CDR2 FVKESK. CDR3 sequence: CASSLKWAQGESNTEAFF. In DNA form, the CDR3 reads TGTGCCAGCAGCCTAAAATGGGCCCAGGGCGAGTCGAACACTGAAGCTTTCTTT.

The genes are TRBV2 and TRBJ2-5; 9 bases are shared with TRBD2. The CDR3 has 14 residues. Germline V gene sequence: CDR1 SNHLY, CDR2 FYNNEI. Trimming cost V 4 bases and J 6 bases; bases outside gene matches: 6. The CDR3 nucleotides read TGTGCCAGCAGTGCCACTAGCGGGTCTAAGACCCAGTACTTC. It yields the protein CASSATSGSKTQYF.

V is TRBV29-1 and J is TRBJ2-3, with 10 bases aligning to TRBD2. The CDR3 sequence is 14 residues long. Trimming removed 8 bases from V and 7 bases from J; junction bases left unmatched: 12. CDR1 and CDR2 from the germline V gene are SQVTM and ANQGSEA. CDR3 DNA sequence: TGCAGCATGGTGATAGCGGGAGGCCCTTATACGCAGTATTTT. Protein sequence: CSMVIAGGPYTQYF.

J is TRBJ2-1 and V is TRBV10-3, with a possible D match to TRBD2 (5 bases). The CDR3 runs 11 residues. Between the trimmed V and J ends, which lost 6 bases and 10 bases, there was a span of 10 bases. Germline loops: CDR1 ENHRY, CDR2 SYGVKD. CDR3 bases: TGTGCCATCAGCCTAGCTGAGGAGCAGTTCTTC. Its protein is CAISLAEEQFF.

This chain connects TRBV5-1 to TRBJ2-1; D unresolved. Looked up from germline, CDR1 is SGHRS and CDR2 is YFSETQ. This CDR3 is 15 amino acids long. V lost 5 bases, J lost 0 bases, and 12 bases lay in between. CDR3 protein: CASRLDHSSYNEQFF. The CDR3 bases are TGCGCCAGCAGATTAGACCACAGCTCCTACAATGAGCAGTTCTTC.

This chain links TRBV4-1 with TRBJ1-2; D is unresolved. This CDR3 comprises 16 residues. Per germline, CDR1 MGHRA and CDR2 YSYEKL. V gave up 1 base and J gave up 0 bases, with 12 bases separating them. CDR3 loop: CASSQAGGPTNYGYTF. The CDR3 DNA reads as TGCGCCAGCAGCCAAGCAGGAGGGCCTACTAACTATGGCTACACCTTC.

The chain combines TRBV19 with TRBJ1-5, with a possible D match to TRBD1 (6 bases). Germline CDR1 reads LNHDA; CDR2 reads SQIVND (reference sequence). V lost 3 bases and J lost 5, with 8 bases in between. This CDR3 is built from 13 residues. CDR3 nucleotide sequence: TGTGCCAGTAGTATTAACAGGGATCAGCCCCAGCATTTT. Its protein product is CASSINRDQPQHF.

This sequence joins TRBV5-1 and TRBJ2-1; weak D call: TRBD2 (7 bases). There are 15 residues in the CDR3. Germline CDR1 is SGHRS and CDR2 is YFSETQ. The germline V and J ends were trimmed by 2 bases and 8 bases, with 17 bases remaining between them. In DNA, the CDR3 is TGCGCCAGCAGCTTAGGGGCGGCGGGGGCCCATGAGCAGTTCTTC. It codes for CASSLGAAGAHEQFF. Drawing the rest from reference TRBV5-1 and TRBJ2-1, the complete variable domain is KAGVTQTPRYLIKTRGQQVTLSCSPISGHRSVSWYQQTPGQGLQFLFEYFSETQRNKGNFPGRFSGRQFSNSRSEMNVSTLELGDSALYLCASSLGAAGAHEQFFGPGTRLTVL.